This section outlines one T cell receptor (beta chain) sequence together with its context. What it binds is not known. This CDR3 spans 15 amino acids. Trimming took 5 bases from V and 2 from J, leaving 13 bases between them. In germline, CDR1 is SGHVS, CDR2 FQNEAQ. This specimen comes from a study of CD8 T cells in ankylosing spondylitis. Study conclusions and caveats: Matched ankylosing spondylitis synovial fluid reportedly showed significant enrichment of disease-linked clones. A TCR beta motif made of several highly homologous variants seemed typical of ankylosing spondylitis blood.

The authors made TCR beta libraries by quantitative 5'-RACE with molecular barcodes. One entry per CDR3 protein results from TCRdb running MiXCR on the 5' RACE reads. The repertoire holds approximately 300,000 distinct CDR3 sequences, with less than 25% as singletons. The sequence was collected from a female donor with ankylosing spondylitis or in good health (not recorded which). The sequenced sample consisted of blood, either unsorted or a sorted T cell fraction (not recorded which). The chain couples TRBV7-8 to TRBJ2-1; a possible D gene is TRBD1 (6 bases). The CDR3 is CASSLSGTTYNEQFF. CDR3 sequence (DNA): TGTGCCAGCAGCCTATCAGGGACAACCTACAATGAGCAGTTCTTC.